One sample yielded the 27 T cell receptor beta chains listed below, sequenced in a study of cytomegalovirus exposure and HLA in healthy donors. 13 Jbeta primers and 60 Vbeta primers were used for the PCR. Method: immunoSEQ multiplex PCR; TCRdb's copy keeps in-frame clones and lacks some. Counted here are 150,000 to 200,000 clones, about 80% occurring once; the ten biggest clones make up about 2%. Sample: PBMCs. The receptors stem from a man in his forties or fifties in good health and CMV-seronegative.

DNA for the CDR3: TGTGCCAGCAGTGATATACACTCTGGGGCCAACGTCCTGACTTTC. This encodes CASSDIHSGANVLTF. The chain carries TRBV6-1 and TRBJ2-6, with unresolved D. This CDR3 spans 15 amino acids. V lost 3 bases to trimming and J lost 0 bases, with 6 bases between them. The V gene's germline CDR1 is MNHNS and CDR2 SASEGT.

This clone was seen a few times. The chain uses TRBV5-1 and TRBJ2-7; TRBD1 is a possible D gene (5 bases). The CDR3 loop spans 16 amino acids. CDR1 and CDR2 (germline): SGHRS, YFSETQ. Trimming removed 7 bases at V and 7 bases at J, with 27 bases between. The CDR3 DNA reads TGCGCCAGCCCACCCCCAGCCCCAGGGCCCTCAGGGGAGCAGTACTTC. Translation gives CASPPPAPGPSGEQYF.

This sequence joins TRBV19 and TRBJ1-2, with a possible D match to TRBD1 (5 bases). Germline CDR1 is LNHDA and CDR2 is SQIVND (reference sequence). This CDR3 is built from 15 residues. Trimming took off 8 bases at V and 1 base at J, with 17 bases between the two ends. The CDR3 region is CASGTYWGSNYGYTF. The CDR3 DNA is TGTGCCAGTGGCACGTATTGGGGCAGTAACTATGGCTACACCTTC.

This chain links TRBV21-1 with TRBJ2-7; the table's D call, TRBD1, was not checked against the DNA. TRBV21-1 is an annotated pseudogene. The CDR3 runs to 19 residues. CDR3 in amino acids: CASSPPRDRSTRVSYEQYF. The DNA of the CDR3 is TGTGCCAGCAGCCCCCCCCGGGACAGATCCACAAGGGTTAGCTACGAGCAGTACTTC.

The chain links TRBV4-3 to TRBJ2-1, with D maybe TRBD2 (5 bases). The germline V gene has CDR1 LGHNA and CDR2 YSLEER. V was trimmed by 0 bases and J by 1 base, leaving 19 bases between them. This CDR3 contains 19 residues. The CDR3 region has the DNA TGCGCCAGCAGCCAAGACGCCCCTTCGGTGCTAGCTTCCTACAATGAGCAGTTCTTC. It yields the protein CASSQDAPSVLASYNEQFF.

The chain uses TRBV5-1 and TRBJ2-7; 7 nucleotides match TRBD2. CDR3 length: 15 amino acids. The V and J ends lost 1 base and 3 bases, in that order; junction bases with no gene match: 7. Germline CDR1 and CDR2: SGHRS and YFSETQ. CDR3 in amino acids: CASSLLGGSGYEQYF. The DNA of the CDR3 is TGCGCCAGCAGCTTGTTAGGCGGGAGTGGCTACGAGCAGTACTTC.

The J gene is TRBJ2-3, the V gene TRBV7-9, with a tentative D call TRBD1 (5 bases). V lost 2 bases, J lost 6 bases, and 15 bases lay in between. Germline CDR1 and CDR2: SEHNR and FQNEAQ (reference sequence). The CDR3 is made up of 15 amino acids. The CDR3 spells CASSLSRAFSDTQYF. Here the CDR3 DNA reads TGTGCCAGCAGCTTAAGCAGGGCATTCTCCGATACGCAGTATTTT. Combining the CDR3 with reference TRBV7-9 and TRBJ2-3 gives the whole variable domain DTGVSQNPRHKITKRGQNVTFRCDPISEHNRLYWYRQTLGQGPEFLTYFQNEAQLEKSRLLSDRFSAERPKGSFSTLEIQRTEQGDSAMYLCASSLSRAFSDTQYFGPGTRLTVL.

The V call is TRBV28, the J call TRBJ1-5; tentative D call: TRBD1 (6 bases). The CDR3 has 17 amino acids. Trimming removed 2 bases at V and 0 bases at J, with 14 bases between. CDR1 is MDHEN and CDR2 is SYDVKM in the germline V gene. The CDR3 spells CASSLPGQTYSNQPQHF. The CDR3 DNA sequence: TGTGCCAGCAGTTTACCCGGACAGACTTATAGCAATCAGCCCCAGCATTTT.

The chain recombines TRBV14 with TRBJ1-2; 7 positions agree with TRBD1. Germline V gene lookup returns CDR1 SGHDN and CDR2 FVKESK. Germline trimming cut 1 base from V and 8 bases from J; bases unmatched to any gene: 10. The CDR3 totals 15 residues. The CDR3 sequence is CASSQGRGGQDGYTF. CDR3 in DNA: TGTGCCAGCAGCCAAGGGAGGGGCGGACAGGACGGCTACACCTTC.

The chain carries TRBV6-7 and TRBJ2-1; 9 bases agree with TRBD2. TRBV6-7 is identified as an open reading frame with a role that is uncertain. The length of the CDR3 is 18 residues. With 9 bases clipped from V and 0 bases from J, the junction kept 15 bases outside the gene matches. The CDR3 sequence is CASVTSAGGRSSYNEQFF. CDR3 DNA sequence: TGTGCCAGTGTCACTTCCGCGGGAGGGAGAAGCTCCTACAATGAGCAGTTCTTC.

As concerns this clone: The junction and the germline gene differ at one end; a read error may be behind it. This sequence joins TRBV27 and TRBJ2-6; maybe TRBD1 (5 bases). Per germline, CDR1 MNHEY and CDR2 SMNVEV (reference sequence). This CDR3 has 16 residues. CDR3 sequence reads: CASSLWSGSGANGLTF. In DNA, the CDR3 is TGTGCCAGCAGTTTATGGTCAGGATCTGGGGCCAACGGCCTGACTTTC.

The gene calls are TRBV27 and TRBJ1-1; TRBD1 matches 8 bases. V lost 6 bases and J lost 3; bases outside the gene matches: 6. Germline values: CDR1 MNHEY, CDR2 SMNVEV (reference sequence). This CDR3 region has 14 residues. In DNA, the CDR3 is TGTGCCAGCAGATGGACAGGGACTCACACTGAAGCTTTCTTT. Translation: CASRWTGTHTEAFF.

V is TRBV29-1 and J is TRBJ2-3; 10 bases match TRBD2. Trimming at V came to 4 bases and at J to 4 bases, leaving 5 bases not matched to a gene. Germline V gives CDR1 SQVTM, CDR2 ANQGSEA. The CDR3 contains 14 residues. The chain's CDR3 is CSVVASGRPDTQYF. CDR3 bases: TGCAGCGTTGTTGCTAGCGGGAGACCAGATACGCAGTATTTT.

The chain is built from TRBV7-2 and TRBJ2-3; a possible D gene is TRBD2 (6 bases). This CDR3 spans 14 amino acids. Germline V gene data show CDR1 as SGHTA and CDR2 as FQGNSA. The V end was cut by 7 bases, the J end by 4 bases, with 15 bases between. CDR3 protein: CASTEVPGADTQYF. CDR3 nucleotides: TGTGCCAGCACCGAAGTCCCGGGAGCAGATACGCAGTATTTT.

The chain combines TRBV29-1 with TRBJ2-7; no reliable D call. The CDR3 is 11 amino acids. The V gene lost 3 bases and the J gene lost 7 bases, with 10 bases spanning the gap. Looked up from germline, CDR1 is SQVTM and CDR2 is ANQGSEA. The CDR3 DNA reads TGCAGCGTTGATTCGGTGTCGGAGCAGTACTTC. It encodes CSVDSVSEQYF.

This clone was counted only a few times. The chain combines TRBV28 with TRBJ2-2; 8 positions agree with TRBD1. There are 15 residues in the CDR3. Per germline, CDR1 MDHEN and CDR2 SYDVKM. V dropped 6 bases and J dropped 2; count of bases not matched to a gene: 5. The CDR3 protein is CASSRTGSNTGELFF. The CDR3 coding sequence is TGTGCCAGCAGCCGGACAGGGTCCAACACCGGGGAGCTGTTTTTT.

This clone has only a few counts. The chain joins TRBV5-4 to TRBJ2-3, with 7 bases identical to TRBD1. The CDR3 consists of 16 residues. In germline, CDR1 is SGHNT, CDR2 YYREEE (reference sequence). V dropped 0 bases and J dropped 4; count of bases not matched to a gene: 8. CDR3 bases: TGTGCCAGCAGCTTGGATCACAGGGGTTCCGCAGATACGCAGTATTTT. This encodes CASSLDHRGSADTQYF.

The chain uses TRBV5-1 and TRBJ1-1; D is perhaps TRBD1 (5 bases). From germline, CDR1 is SGHRS and CDR2 YFSETQ. The CDR3 sequence is 15 residues long. Trimming shortened V by 0 bases and J by 4 bases, and 13 bases separated the two germline ends. The CDR3 DNA sequence: TGCGCCAGCAGCTTGGGGACCCTAGACAGCACTGAAGCTTTCTTT. Its translation is CASSLGTLDSTEAFF. Full variable domain (rest looked up from reference TRBV5-1 and TRBJ1-1): KAGVTQTPRYLIKTRGQQVTLSCSPISGHRSVSWYQQTPGQGLQFLFEYFSETQRNKGNFPGRFSGRQFSNSRSEMNVSTLELGDSALYLCASSLGTLDSTEAFFGQGTRLTVV.

V usage is TRBV5-4 and J usage is TRBJ2-2, with a possible D match to TRBD1 (6 bases). The CDR3 sequence is 14 residues long. The germline V and J ends were trimmed by 10 bases and 0 bases, with 13 bases remaining between them. CDR1 and CDR2 (germline): SGHNT, YYREEE (reference sequence). The CDR3 sequence: CAGRQASNTGELFF. The CDR3 DNA reads TGTGCCGGGAGACAGGCCTCGAACACCGGGGAGCTGTTTTTT.

This clone was observed a few times. The rearrangement links TRBV19 to TRBJ2-1; 11 nucleotides agree with TRBD2. Germline lookup yields CDR1 LNHDA and CDR2 SQIVND (reference sequence). The CDR3 consists of 15 residues. Losses at the gene ends were 6 bases for V and 8 bases for J; bases not matched to a gene: 9. CDR3 amino acids: CASSLLAGDGDEQFF. The CDR3 nucleotides are TGTGCCAGTAGCCTACTAGCGGGAGATGGTGATGAGCAGTTCTTC.

This clone was seen just once. This sequence joins TRBV4-1 and TRBJ2-5; D is perhaps TRBD2 (6 bases). CDR3 length: 17 amino acids. The V and J ends lost 0 bases and 4 bases respectively, with 18 bases between them. Germline V lookup: CDR1 MGHRA, CDR2 YSYEKL. The CDR3 DNA is TGCGCCAGCAGCCAAGATCCCTCCGGGAGTCGAGGAGAGACCCAGTACTTC. Translation gives CASSQDPSGSRGETQYF.

The chain links TRBV6-6 to TRBJ2-5; tentatively, D is TRBD2 (6 bases). CDR3 length: 14 amino acids. V gave up 5 bases and J gave up 3 bases, with 13 bases separating them. CDR1 is MNHNY and CDR2 is SVGAGI in the germline V gene (reference sequence). The CDR3 loop reads CASSHGGPEETQYF. The CDR3 coding sequence is TGTGCCAGCAGTCACGGGGGACCAGAAGAGACCCAGTACTTC.

The J gene is TRBJ2-1, the V gene TRBV11-1; 8 positions match TRBD2. Losses at the gene ends were 2 bases for V and 7 bases for J; bases not matched to a gene: 10. Germline CDR1 and CDR2: SGHAT and FQDESV (reference sequence). The CDR3 consists of 16 residues. The DNA for the CDR3 is TGTGCCAGCAGCTTATATTTGGCGGGAGGTGGGAATGAGCAGTTCTTC. It encodes CASSLYLAGGGNEQFF.

V gene TRBV6-5 combines with J gene TRBJ2-3, with D tentatively TRBD1 (6 bases). V lost 6 bases to trimming and J lost 2 bases, with 12 bases between them. CDR3 size: 14 residues. Germline V gene lookup returns CDR1 MNHEY and CDR2 SVGAGI. CDR3 DNA sequence: TGTGCCAGCAGAGTGGGACAAAACACAGATACGCAGTATTTT. Its translation: CASRVGQNTDTQYF.

The DNA of the CDR3 is TGTGCCAGCAGTTTAATAGGACTCTCCAGAACTAATGAAAAACTGTTTTTT. Translated: CASSLIGLSRTNEKLFF. The chain carries TRBV27 and TRBJ1-4; D is undetermined. Looked up from germline, CDR1 is MNHEY and CDR2 is SMNVEV (reference sequence). The CDR3 loop spans 17 amino acids. The V and J ends lost 2 bases and 1 base respectively, with 14 bases between them.

This chain connects TRBV7-2 to TRBJ2-1, with a possible D match to TRBD1 (5 bases). The length of the CDR3 is 13 residues. V was pared by 5 bases and J by 5 bases, with 10 bases between. Germline CDR1 is SGHTA and CDR2 is FQGNSA. CDR3 sequence (DNA): TGTGCCAGCAGCCGAAGACAGCACAATGAGCAGTTCTTC. This codes for CASSRRQHNEQFF.

The chain has TRBV9 and TRBJ1-1; 10 nucleotides agree with TRBD1. CDR3 size: 15 residues. Germline CDR1 and CDR2: SGDLS and YYNGEE. Trimming cost V 0 bases and J 5 bases; bases outside gene matches: 4. The CDR3 DNA is TGTGCCAGCAGCGTAGCCGGACAGGGGGTTACTGAAGCTTTCTTT. It translates to CASSVAGQGVTEAFF. Filled out from reference TRBV9 and TRBJ1-1, the complete variable domain reads DSGVTQTPKHLITATGQRVTLRCSPRSGDLSVYWYQQSLDQGLQFLIQYYNGEERAKGNILERFSAQQFPDLHSELNLSSLELGDSALYFCASSVAGQGVTEAFFGQGTRLTVV.